This record covers a single T cell receptor beta chain. The target antigen is unknown. TCRdb independently ran MiXCR on the RT-PCR reads; one entry per CDR3 protein. This table has about 300,000 distinct CDR3 sequences, just over 20% appearing once. This sample is drawn from a study of response to subunit inactivated influenza vaccine. Study results and caveats: Seasonal influenza vaccination, on each occasion, was suggested by the authors to recruit few new T cells.

Germline lookup yields CDR1 SGHNT and CDR2 YYREEE (reference sequence). Trimming removed 5 bases at V and 6 bases at J, with 15 bases between. The CDR3 has 15 residues. This sequence was found in a man aged 45 to 75 who received an inactivated influenza vaccine. Sequences were derived from PBMCs from blood, sampled less than 22 months after vaccination. The rearrangement joins TRBV5-4 to TRBJ1-6, with D tentatively TRBD1 (6 bases). The CDR3, as DNA: TGTGCCAGCAGGACGAATTCAGGGGTTAATTCACCCCTCCACTTT. It specifies CASRTNSGVNSPLHF.